This T cell receptor (beta chain) was obtained from a study of shared clonotypes between healthy human individuals. Study outcomes and limitations: Sampling covered nothing but blood. Tissue TCR repertoires likely differ from those found in blood. The four-donor shared clonotypes exceeded non-shared clonotypes in generation probability, with non-shared ones scoring lower.

Naive CD8 isolation took CD45RO-negative cells positively selected for CCR7 and excluded terminally differentiated effector memory CD45RA+ cells. The donors were all Caucasian adults (living in Nashville, Tennessee). Germline CDR1 and CDR2: MNHNY and SVGAGI (reference sequence). The CDR3 contains 15 residues. With 4 bases clipped from V and 0 bases from J, the junction kept 2 bases outside the gene matches. In regard to this clone: Its antigen is still unknown.

TCRdb keeps only in-frame clones here, not all; method: immunoSEQ multiplex PCR. In the table there are nearly 2 million clones, roughly 95% of which are singletons. The source material was naive CD8+ T cells sorted from blood. The sequence was obtained from a man aged 18-30 years in good health. The chain links TRBV6-6 to TRBJ2-3; 9 bases line up with TRBD1. CDR3 nucleotide sequence: TGTGCCAGCAGTTTGACAGGGGGAAGCACAGATACGCAGTATTTT. This sequence encodes CASSLTGGSTDTQYF.